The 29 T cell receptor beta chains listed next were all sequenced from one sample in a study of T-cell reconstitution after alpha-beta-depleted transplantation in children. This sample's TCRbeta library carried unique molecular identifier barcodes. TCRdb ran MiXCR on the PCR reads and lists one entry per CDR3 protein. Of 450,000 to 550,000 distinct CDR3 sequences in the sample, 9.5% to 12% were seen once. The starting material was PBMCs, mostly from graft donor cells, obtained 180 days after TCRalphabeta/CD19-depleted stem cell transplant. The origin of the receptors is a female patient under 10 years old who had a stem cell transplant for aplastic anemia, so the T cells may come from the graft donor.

The CDR3 sequence: CASSYCQVCEQYV. The CDR3 DNA sequence: TGTGCCAGCAGTTACTGTCAGGTTTGCGAGCAGTACGTC. The V and J genes are TRBV6-2 or TRBV6-3 and TRBJ2-7; D gene uncertain. The CDR3 totals 13 residues. The V end lost 1 base, the J end lost 6 bases, and 10 bases lay between the germline ends. In germline, CDR1 is MNHEY, CDR2 SVGEGT.

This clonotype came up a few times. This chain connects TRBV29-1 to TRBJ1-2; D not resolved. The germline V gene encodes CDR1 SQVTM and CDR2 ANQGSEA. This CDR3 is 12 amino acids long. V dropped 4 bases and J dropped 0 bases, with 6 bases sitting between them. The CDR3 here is CSVGSPNYGYTF. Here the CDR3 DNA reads TGCAGCGTTGGATCCCCTAACTATGGCTACACCTTC.

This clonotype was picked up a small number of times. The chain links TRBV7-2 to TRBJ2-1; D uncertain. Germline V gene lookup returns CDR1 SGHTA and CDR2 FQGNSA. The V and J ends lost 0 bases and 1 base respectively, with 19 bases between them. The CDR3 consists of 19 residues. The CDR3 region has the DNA TGTGCCAGCAGCTTAGCCGGAACATCAGTTGGGATTTCCTACAATGAGCAGTTCTTC. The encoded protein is CASSLAGTSVGISYNEQFF.

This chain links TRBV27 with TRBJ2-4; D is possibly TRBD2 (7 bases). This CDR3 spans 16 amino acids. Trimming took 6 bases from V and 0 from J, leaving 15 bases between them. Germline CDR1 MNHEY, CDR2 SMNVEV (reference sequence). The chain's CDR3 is CASSRRAGAAKNIQYF. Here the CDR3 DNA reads TGTGCCAGCAGCCGAAGGGCGGGGGCAGCCAAAAACATTCAGTACTTC.

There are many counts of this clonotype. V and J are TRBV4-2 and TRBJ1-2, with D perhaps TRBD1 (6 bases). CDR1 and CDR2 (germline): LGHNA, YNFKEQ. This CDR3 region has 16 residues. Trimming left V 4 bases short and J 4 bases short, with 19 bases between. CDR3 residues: CASSPAHRVRGYGYTF. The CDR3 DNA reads TGTGCCAGCAGCCCGGCCCACAGGGTGAGAGGCTATGGCTACACCTTC.

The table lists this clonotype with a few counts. CDR3 residues: CASSSGLAEQETQYF. CDR3 bases: TGTGCCAGCAGCTCGGGACTAGCGGAACAAGAGACCCAGTACTTC. The chain recombines TRBV7-3 with TRBJ2-5; the match to TRBD2 covers 11 bases. The CDR3 has 15 amino acids. Per germline, CDR1 SGHTA and CDR2 FQGTGA. J was trimmed by 2 bases and V by 4 bases; bases with no gene match: 3.

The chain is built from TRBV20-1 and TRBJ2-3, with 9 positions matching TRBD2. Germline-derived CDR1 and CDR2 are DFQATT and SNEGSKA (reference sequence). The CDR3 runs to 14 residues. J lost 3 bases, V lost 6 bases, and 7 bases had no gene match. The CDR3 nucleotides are TGCAGTGCGGGACCTAGCGGGACTACAGATACGCAGTATTTT. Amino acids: CSAGPSGTTDTQYF.

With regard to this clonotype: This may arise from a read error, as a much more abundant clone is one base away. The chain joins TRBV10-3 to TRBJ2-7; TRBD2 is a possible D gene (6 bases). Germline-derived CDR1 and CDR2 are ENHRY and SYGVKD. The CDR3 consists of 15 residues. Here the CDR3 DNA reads TGTGCCACCAGTGAGTCGGCGGGACGCCGTGGCGAGCAGTACTTC. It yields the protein CATSESAGRRGEQYF.

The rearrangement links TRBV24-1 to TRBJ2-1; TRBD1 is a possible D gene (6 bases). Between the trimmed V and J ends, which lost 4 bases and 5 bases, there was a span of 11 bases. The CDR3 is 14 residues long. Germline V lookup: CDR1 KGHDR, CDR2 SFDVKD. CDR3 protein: CATSDPDSNNEQFF. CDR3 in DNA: TGTGCCACCAGTGACCCGGACAGTAACAATGAGCAGTTCTTC.

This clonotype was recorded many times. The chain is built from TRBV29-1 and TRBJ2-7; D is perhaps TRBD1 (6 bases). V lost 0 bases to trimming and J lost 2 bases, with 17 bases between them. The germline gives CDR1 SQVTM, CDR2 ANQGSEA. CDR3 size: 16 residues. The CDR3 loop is CSVEDRQQGSTYEQYF. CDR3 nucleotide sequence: TGCAGCGTTGAAGATCGTCAGCAGGGGTCTACCTACGAGCAGTACTTC.

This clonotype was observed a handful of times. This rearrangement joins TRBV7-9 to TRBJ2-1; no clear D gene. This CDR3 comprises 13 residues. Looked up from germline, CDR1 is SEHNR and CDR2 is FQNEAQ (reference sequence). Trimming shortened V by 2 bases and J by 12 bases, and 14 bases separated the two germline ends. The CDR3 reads CASSLSPPVGQFF. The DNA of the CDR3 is TGTGCCAGCAGCTTAAGCCCTCCAGTGGGGCAGTTCTTC.

The CDR3 sequence: CASCPFGENIQYF. The CDR3 coding sequence is TGTGCCAGCTGTCCATTCGGGGAAAACATTCAGTACTTC. This sequence joins TRBV27 and TRBJ2-4; D is perhaps TRBD2 (5 bases). Germline V CDR1 and CDR2: MNHEY, SMNVEV (reference sequence). The CDR3 runs to 13 residues. Trimming left V 8 bases short and J 5 bases short, with 13 bases between.

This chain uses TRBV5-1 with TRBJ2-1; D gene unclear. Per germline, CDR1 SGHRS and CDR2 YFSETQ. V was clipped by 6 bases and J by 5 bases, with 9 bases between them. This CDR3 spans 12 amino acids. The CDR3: CASTPANNEQFF. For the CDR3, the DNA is TGCGCCAGCACCCCAGCGAACAATGAGCAGTTCTTC.

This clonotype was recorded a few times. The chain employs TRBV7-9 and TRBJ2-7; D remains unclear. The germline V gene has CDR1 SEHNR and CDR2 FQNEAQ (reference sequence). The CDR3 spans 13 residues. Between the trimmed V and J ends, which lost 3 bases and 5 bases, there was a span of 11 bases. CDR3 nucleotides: TGTGCCAGCAGCTTGAGAGGAATCAACGAGCAGTACGTC. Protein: CASSLRGINEQYV.

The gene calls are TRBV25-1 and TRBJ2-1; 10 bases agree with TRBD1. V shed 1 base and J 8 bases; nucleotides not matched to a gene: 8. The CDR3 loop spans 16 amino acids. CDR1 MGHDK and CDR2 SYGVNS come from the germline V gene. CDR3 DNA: TGTGCCAGCAGTGAATCAAGGACAGGGGGGGTGGATGAGCAGTTCTTC. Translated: CASSESRTGGVDEQFF.

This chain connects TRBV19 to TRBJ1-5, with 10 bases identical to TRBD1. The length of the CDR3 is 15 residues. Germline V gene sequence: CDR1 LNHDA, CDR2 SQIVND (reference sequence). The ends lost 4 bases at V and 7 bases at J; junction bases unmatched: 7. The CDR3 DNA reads TGTGCCAGTAGTAAACCGGGACAGGGGAAGCAGCCCCAGCATTTT. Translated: CASSKPGQGKQPQHF.

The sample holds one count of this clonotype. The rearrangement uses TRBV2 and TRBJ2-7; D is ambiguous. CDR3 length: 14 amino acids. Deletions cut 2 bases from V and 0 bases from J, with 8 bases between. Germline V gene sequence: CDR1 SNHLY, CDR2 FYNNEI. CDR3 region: CASSEKGISYEQYF. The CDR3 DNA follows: TGTGCCAGCAGTGAAAAGGGAATCTCCTACGAGCAGTACTTC.

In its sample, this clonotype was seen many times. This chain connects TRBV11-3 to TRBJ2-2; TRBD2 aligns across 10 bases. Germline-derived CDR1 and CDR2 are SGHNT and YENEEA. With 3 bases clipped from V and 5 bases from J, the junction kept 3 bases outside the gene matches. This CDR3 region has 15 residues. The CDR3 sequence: CASSLGLAWTGELFF. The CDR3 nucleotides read TGTGCCAGCAGCTTGGGACTAGCGTGGACCGGGGAGCTGTTTTTT.

CDR3 DNA: TGTGCCAGCAGCCAACCCGGGACAGGGGATCACAATGAGCAGTTCTTC. Amino acids: CASSQPGTGDHNEQFF. J is TRBJ2-1 and V is TRBV3-1; 10 bases fit TRBD1. The germline V gene has CDR1 LGHDT and CDR2 YNNKEL (reference sequence). The CDR3 contains 16 residues. V gave up 2 bases and J gave up 5 bases; unmatched junction bases: 6.

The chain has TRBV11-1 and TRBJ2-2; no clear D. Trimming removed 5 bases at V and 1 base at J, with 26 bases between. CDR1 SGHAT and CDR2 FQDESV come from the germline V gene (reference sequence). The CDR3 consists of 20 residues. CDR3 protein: CASSRLVRPQKQQNTGELFF. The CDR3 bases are TGTGCCAGCAGCCGTTTGGTTCGGCCTCAAAAGCAGCAGAACACCGGGGAGCTGTTTTTT. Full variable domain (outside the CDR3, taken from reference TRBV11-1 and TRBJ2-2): EAEVAQSPRYKITEKSQAVAFWCDPISGHATLYWYRQILGQGPELLVQFQDESVVDDSQLPKDRFSAERLKGVDSTLKIQPAELGDSAMYLCASSRLVRPQKQQNTGELFFGEGSRLTVL.

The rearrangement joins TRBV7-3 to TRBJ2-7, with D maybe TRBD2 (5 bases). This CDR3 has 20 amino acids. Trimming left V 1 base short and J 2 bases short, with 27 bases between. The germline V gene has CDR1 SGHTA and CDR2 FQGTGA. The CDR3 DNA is TGTGCCAGCAGCTTAAAGTCCCTCTACCCTCGGGGTTCTCGGCCCTACGAGCAGTACTTC. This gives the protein CASSLKSLYPRGSRPYEQYF.

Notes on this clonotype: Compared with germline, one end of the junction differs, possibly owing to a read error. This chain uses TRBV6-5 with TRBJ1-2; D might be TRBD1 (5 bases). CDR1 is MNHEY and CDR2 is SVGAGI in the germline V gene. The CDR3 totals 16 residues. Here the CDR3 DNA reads TGTGACAGCAGTTACTCATTCGTCGGGGGAAGTCTGGGCTACACCTTC. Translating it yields CDSSYSFVGGSLGYTF.

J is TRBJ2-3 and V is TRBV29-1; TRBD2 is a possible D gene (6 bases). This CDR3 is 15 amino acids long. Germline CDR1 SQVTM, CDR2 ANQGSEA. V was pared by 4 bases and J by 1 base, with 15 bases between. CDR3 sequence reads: CSVGRREEGTDTQYF. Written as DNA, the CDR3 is TGCAGCGTTGGCCGGAGGGAAGAGGGCACAGATACGCAGTATTTT.

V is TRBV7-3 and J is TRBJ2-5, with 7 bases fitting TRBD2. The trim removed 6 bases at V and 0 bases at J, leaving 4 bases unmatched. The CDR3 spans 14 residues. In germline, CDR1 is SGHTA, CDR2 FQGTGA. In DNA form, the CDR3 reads TGTGCCAGCAGTCCGGCGGGGGACCAAGAGACCCAGTACTTC. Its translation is CASSPAGDQETQYF.

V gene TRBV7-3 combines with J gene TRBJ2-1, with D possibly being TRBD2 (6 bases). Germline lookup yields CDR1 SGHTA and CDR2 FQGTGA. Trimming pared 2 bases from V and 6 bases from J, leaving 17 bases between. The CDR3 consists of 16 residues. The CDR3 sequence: CASSLSPPQRVNEQFF. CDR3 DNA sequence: TGTGCCAGCAGCTTATCGCCCCCACAGCGGGTCAATGAGCAGTTCTTC.

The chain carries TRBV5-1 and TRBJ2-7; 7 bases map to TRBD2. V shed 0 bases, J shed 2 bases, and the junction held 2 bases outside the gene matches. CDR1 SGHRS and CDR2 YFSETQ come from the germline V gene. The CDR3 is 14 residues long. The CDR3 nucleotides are TGCGCCAGCAGCTTGGCCGGGAGGACCTACGAGCAGTACGTC. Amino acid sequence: CASSLAGRTYEQYV.

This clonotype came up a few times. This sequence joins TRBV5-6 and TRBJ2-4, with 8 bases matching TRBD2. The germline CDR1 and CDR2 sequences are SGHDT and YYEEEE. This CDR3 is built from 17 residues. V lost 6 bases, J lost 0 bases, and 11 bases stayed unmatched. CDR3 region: CASTRREREIAKNIQYF. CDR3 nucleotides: TGTGCCAGCACCAGAAGAGAGCGGGAGATAGCCAAAAACATTCAGTACTTC.

CDR3 in amino acids: CSARDSGRASYNEQFF. Here the CDR3 DNA reads TGCAGTGCTAGAGATAGCGGGAGGGCTTCCTACAATGAGCAGTTCTTC. The chain is built from TRBV20-1 and TRBJ2-1, with 11 bases matching TRBD2. The CDR3 sequence is 16 residues long. Germline V lookup: CDR1 DFQATT, CDR2 SNEGSKA (reference sequence). The trim removed 0 bases at V and 1 base at J, leaving 2 bases unmatched.

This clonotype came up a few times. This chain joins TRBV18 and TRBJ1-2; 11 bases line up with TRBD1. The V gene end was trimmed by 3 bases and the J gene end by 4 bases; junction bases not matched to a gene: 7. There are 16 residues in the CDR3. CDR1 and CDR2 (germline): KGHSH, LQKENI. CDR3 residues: CASSPTGTGGSYGYTF. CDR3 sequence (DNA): TGTGCCAGCTCACCGACTGGGACAGGGGGATCCTATGGCTACACCTTC.